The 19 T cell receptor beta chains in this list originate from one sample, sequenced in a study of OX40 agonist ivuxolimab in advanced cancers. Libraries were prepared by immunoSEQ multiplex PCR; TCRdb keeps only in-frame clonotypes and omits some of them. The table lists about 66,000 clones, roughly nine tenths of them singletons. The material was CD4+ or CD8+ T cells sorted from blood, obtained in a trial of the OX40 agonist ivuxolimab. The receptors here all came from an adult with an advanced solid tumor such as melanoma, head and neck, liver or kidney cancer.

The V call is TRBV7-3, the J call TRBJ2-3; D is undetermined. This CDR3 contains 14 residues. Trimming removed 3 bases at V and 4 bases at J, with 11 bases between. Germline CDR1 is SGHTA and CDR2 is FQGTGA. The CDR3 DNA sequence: TGTGCCAGCAGCTTGGCCGGACCCTCAGATACGCAGTATTTT. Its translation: CASSLAGPSDTQYF.

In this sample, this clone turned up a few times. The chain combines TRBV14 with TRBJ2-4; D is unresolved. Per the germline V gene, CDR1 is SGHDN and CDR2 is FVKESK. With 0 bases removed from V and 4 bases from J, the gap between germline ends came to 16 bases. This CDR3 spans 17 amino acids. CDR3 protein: CASSQDRYASYKNIQYF. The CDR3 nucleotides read TGTGCCAGCAGCCAAGATAGATACGCGAGCTATAAAAACATTCAGTACTTC.

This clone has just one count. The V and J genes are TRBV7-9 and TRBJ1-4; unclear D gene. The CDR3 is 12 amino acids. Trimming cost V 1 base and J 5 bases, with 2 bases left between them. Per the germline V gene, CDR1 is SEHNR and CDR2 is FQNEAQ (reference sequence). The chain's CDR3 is CASSLGNEKLFF. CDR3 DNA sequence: TGTGCCAGCAGCTTAGGAAATGAAAAACTGTTTTTT. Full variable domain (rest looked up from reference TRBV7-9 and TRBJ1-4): DTGVSQNPRHKITKRGQNVTFRCDPISEHNRLYWYRQTLGQGPEFLTYFQNEAQLEKSRLLSDRFSAERPKGSFSTLEIQRTEQGDSAMYLCASSLGNEKLFFGSGTQLSVL.

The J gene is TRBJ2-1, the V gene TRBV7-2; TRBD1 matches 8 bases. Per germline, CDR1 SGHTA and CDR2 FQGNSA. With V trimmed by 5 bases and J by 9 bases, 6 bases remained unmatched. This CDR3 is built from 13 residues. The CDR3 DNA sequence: TGTGCCAGCAGCCCCGCAGGGGGCCGTGAGCAGTTCTTC. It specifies CASSPAGGREQFF.

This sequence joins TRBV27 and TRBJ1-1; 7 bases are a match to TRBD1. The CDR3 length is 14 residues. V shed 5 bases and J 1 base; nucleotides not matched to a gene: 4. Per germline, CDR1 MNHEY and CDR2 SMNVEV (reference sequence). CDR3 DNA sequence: TGTGCCAGCAGTGGATGGGACAGGAACACTGAAGCTTTCTTT. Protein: CASSGWDRNTEAFF.

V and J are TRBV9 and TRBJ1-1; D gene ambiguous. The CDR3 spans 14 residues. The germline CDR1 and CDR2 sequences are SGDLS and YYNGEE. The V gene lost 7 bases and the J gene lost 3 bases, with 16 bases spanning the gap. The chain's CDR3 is CASGRESWDTEAFF. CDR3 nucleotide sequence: TGTGCCAGCGGTAGGGAGAGTTGGGACACTGAAGCTTTCTTT.

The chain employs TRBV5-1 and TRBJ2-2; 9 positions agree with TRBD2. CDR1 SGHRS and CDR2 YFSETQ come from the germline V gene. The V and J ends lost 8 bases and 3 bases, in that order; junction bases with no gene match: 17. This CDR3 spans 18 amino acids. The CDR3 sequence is CASVSGGGAGPDTGELFF. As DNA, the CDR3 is TGCGCCAGTGTGAGCGGCGGGGGGGCCGGTCCGGACACCGGGGAGCTGTTTTTT. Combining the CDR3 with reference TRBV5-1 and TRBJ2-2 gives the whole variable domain KAGVTQTPRYLIKTRGQQVTLSCSPISGHRSVSWYQQTPGQGLQFLFEYFSETQRNKGNFPGRFSGRQFSNSRSEMNVSTLELGDSALYLCASVSGGGAGPDTGELFFGEGSRLTVL.

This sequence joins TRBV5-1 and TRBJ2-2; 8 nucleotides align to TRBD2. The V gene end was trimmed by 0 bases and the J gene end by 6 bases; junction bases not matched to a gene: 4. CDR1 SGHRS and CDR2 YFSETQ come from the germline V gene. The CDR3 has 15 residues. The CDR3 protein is CASSLEPSGSGELFF. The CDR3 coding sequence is TGCGCCAGCAGCTTGGAGCCTAGCGGGTCCGGGGAGCTGTTTTTT.

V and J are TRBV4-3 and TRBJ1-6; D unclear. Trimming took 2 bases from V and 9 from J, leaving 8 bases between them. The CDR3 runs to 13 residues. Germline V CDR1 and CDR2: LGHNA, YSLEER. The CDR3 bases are TGCGCCAGCAGCCAACCCGGGTTTTCACCCCTCCACTTT. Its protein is CASSQPGFSPLHF.

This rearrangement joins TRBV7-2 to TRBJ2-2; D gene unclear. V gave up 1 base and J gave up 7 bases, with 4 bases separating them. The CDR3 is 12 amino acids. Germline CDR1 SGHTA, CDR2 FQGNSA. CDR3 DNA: TGTGCCAGCAGCTTAGAAATCGGGGAGCTGTTTTTT. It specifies CASSLEIGELFF.

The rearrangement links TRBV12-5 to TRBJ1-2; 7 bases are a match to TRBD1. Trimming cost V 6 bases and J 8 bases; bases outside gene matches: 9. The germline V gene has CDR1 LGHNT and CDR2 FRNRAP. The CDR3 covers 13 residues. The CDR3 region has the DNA TGTGCTAGTGGGGAGGGACAGTCCTCCGGCTACACCTTC. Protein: CASGEGQSSGYTF.

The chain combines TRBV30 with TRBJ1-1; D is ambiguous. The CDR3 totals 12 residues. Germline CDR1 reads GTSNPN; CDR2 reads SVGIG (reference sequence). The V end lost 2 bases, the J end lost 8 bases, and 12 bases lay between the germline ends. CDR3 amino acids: CAWSQGIQEAFF. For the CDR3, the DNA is TGTGCCTGGAGTCAAGGTATCCAGGAAGCTTTCTTT.

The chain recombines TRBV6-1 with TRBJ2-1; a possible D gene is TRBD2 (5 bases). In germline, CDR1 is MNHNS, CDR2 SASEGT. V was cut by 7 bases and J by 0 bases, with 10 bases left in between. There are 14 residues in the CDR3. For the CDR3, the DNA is TGTGCCAGCATAATAACTAGCTCCTACAATGAGCAGTTCTTC. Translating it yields CASIITSSYNEQFF.

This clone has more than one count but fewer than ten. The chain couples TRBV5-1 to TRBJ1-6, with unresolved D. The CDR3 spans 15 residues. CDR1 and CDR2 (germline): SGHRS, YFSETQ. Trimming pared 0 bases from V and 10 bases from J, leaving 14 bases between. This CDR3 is CASSLAAERGSPLHF. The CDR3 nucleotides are TGCGCCAGCAGCTTGGCCGCGGAGCGTGGATCACCCCTCCACTTT. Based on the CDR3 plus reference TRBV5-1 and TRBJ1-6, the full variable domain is KAGVTQTPRYLIKTRGQQVTLSCSPISGHRSVSWYQQTPGQGLQFLFEYFSETQRNKGNFPGRFSGRQFSNSRSEMNVSTLELGDSALYLCASSLAAERGSPLHFGNGTRLTVT.

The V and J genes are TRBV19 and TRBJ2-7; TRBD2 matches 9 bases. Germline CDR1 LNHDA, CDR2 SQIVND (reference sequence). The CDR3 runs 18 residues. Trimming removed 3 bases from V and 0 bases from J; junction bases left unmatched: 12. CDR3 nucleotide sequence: TGTGCCAGTAGTATCGCCTTTGGTGCGGGGGGGAGCTCCTACGAGCAGTACTTC. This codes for CASSIAFGAGGSSYEQYF.

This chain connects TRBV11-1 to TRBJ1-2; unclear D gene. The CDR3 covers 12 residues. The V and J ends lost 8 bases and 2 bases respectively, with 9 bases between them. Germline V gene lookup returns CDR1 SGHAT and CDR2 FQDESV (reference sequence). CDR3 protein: CASETSNYGYTF. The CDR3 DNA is TGTGCCAGCGAGACCTCCAACTATGGCTACACCTTC.

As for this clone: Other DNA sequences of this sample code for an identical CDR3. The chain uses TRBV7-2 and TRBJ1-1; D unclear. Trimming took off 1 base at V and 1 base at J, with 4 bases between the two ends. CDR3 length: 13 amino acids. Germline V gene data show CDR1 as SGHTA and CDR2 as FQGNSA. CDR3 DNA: TGTGCCAGCAGCTTAGGGCAGAACACTGAAGCTTTCTTT. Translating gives CASSLGQNTEAFF.

CDR3 sequence: CASSSTGITTYNEQFF. The CDR3 region has the DNA TGTGCCAGCAGTTCCACTGGAATAACAACTTACAATGAGCAGTTCTTC. The chain uses TRBV6-5 and TRBJ2-1; D unresolved. This CDR3 contains 16 residues. V was clipped by 4 bases and J by 4 bases, with 17 bases between them. Germline CDR1 is MNHEY and CDR2 is SVGAGI.

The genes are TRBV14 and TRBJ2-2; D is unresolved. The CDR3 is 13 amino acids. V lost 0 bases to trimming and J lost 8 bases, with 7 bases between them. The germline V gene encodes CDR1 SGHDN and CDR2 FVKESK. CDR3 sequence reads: CASSQDLRGELFF. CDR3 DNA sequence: TGTGCCAGCAGCCAAGATCTCCGAGGGGAGCTGTTTTTT.